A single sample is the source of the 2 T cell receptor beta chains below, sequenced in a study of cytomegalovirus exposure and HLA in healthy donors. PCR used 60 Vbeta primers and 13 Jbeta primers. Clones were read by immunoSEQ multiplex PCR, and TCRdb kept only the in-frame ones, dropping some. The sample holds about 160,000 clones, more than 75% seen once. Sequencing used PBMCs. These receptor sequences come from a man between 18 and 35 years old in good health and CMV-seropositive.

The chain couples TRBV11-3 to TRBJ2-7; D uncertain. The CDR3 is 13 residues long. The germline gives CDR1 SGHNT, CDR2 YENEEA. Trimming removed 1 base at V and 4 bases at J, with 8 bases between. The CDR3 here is CASSLGSPYEQYF. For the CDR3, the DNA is TGTGCCAGCAGCTTAGGGAGTCCTTACGAGCAGTACTTC.

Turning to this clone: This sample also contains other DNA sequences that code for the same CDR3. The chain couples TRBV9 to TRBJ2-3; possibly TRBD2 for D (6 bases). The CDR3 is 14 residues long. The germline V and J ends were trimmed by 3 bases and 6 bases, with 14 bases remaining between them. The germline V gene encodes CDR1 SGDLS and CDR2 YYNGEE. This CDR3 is CASSATLATDTQYF. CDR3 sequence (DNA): TGTGCCAGCAGCGCCACTCTAGCGACCGATACGCAGTATTTT.